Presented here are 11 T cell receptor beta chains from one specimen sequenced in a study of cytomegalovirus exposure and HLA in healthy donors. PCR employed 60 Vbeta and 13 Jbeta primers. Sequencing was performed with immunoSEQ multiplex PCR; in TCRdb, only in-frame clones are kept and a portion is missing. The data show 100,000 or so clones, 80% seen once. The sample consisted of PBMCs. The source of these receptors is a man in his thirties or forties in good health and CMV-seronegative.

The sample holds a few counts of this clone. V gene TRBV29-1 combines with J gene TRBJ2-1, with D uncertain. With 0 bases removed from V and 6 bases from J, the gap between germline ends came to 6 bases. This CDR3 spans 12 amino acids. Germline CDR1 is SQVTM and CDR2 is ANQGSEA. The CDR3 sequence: CSVEESLNEQFF. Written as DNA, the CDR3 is TGCAGCGTTGAAGAAAGCCTCAATGAGCAGTTCTTC.

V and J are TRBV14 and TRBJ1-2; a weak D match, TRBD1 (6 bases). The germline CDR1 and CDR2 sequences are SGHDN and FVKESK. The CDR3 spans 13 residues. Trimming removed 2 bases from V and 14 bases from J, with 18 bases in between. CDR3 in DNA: TGTGCCAGCAGCCAAAGGATGGGGGGGCTAGGAACCTTC. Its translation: CASSQRMGGLGTF. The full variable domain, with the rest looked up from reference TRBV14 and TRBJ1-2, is EAGVTQFPSHSVIEKGQTVTLRCDPISGHDNLYWYRRVMGKEIKFLLHFVKESKQDESGMPNNRFLAERTGGTYSTLKVQPAELEDSGVYFCASSQRMGGLGTFGSGTRLTVV.

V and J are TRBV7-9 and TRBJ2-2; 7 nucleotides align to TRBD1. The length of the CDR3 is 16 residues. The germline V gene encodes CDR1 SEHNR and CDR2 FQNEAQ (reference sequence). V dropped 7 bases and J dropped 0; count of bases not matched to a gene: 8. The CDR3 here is CASIHDRAANTGELFF. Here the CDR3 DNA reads TGTGCCAGCATTCATGACAGGGCCGCGAACACCGGGGAGCTGTTTTTT.

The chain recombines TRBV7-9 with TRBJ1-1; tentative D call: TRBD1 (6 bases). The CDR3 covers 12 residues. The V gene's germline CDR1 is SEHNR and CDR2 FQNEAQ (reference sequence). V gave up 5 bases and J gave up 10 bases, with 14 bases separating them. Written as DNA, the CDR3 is TGTGCCAGCAGCCGGGACAATTTCGGAGCTTTCTTT. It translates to CASSRDNFGAFF.

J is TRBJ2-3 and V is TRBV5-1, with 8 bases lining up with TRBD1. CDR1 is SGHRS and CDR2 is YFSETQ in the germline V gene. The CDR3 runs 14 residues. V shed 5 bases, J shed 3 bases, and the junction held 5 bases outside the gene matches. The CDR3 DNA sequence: TGCGCCAGCAGACAGGGGGATAGAACAGATACGCAGTATTTT. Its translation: CASRQGDRTDTQYF.

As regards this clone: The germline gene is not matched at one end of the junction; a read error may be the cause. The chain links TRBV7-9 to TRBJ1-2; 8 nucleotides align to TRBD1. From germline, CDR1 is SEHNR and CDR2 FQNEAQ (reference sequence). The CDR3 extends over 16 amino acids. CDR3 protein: CASGLHFGQGSGGYTF. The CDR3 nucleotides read TGTGCCAGCGGCTTGCACTTCGGACAGGGAAGTGGTGGCTACACCTTC.

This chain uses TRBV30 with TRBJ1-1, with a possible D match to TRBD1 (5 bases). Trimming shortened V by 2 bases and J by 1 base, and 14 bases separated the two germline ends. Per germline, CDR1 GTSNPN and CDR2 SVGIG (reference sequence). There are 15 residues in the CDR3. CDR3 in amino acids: CAWSSPTVKNTEAFF. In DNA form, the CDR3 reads TGTGCCTGGAGTTCCCCGACAGTGAAGAACACTGAAGCTTTCTTT.

The CDR3 is CASSSNSGNYGYTF. The CDR3 DNA follows: TGTGCCAGCAGCTCAAATTCGGGAAACTATGGCTACACCTTC. This chain links TRBV11-2 with TRBJ1-2; D remains unclear. V was cut by 4 bases and J by 2 bases, with 11 bases left in between. This CDR3 comprises 14 residues. CDR1 is SGHAT, CDR2 FQNNGV, per germline. The variable domain in full, completed from reference TRBV11-2 and TRBJ1-2, reads EAGVAQSPRYKIIEKRQSVAFWCNPISGHATLYWYQQILGQGPKLLIQFQNNGVVDDSQLPKDRFSAERLKGVDSTLKIQPAKLEDSAVYLCASSSNSGNYGYTFGSGTRLTVV.

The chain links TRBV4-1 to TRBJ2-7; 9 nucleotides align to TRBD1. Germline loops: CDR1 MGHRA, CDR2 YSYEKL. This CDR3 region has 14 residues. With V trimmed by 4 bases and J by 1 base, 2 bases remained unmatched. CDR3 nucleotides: TGCGCCAGCAGCCTCGGACAGGGGTCCTACGAGCAGTACTTC. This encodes CASSLGQGSYEQYF.

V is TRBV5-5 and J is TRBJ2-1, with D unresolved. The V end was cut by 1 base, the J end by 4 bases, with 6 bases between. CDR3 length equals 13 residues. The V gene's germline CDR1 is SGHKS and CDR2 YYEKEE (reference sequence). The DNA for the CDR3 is TGTGCCAGCAGCTTGTCCACTTACAATGAGCAGTTCTTC. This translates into CASSLSTYNEQFF.

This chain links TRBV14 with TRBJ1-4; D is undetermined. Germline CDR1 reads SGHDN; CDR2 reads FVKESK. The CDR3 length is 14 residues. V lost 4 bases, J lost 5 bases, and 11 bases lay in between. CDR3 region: CASSPLGINEKLFF. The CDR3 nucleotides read TGTGCCAGCAGCCCGCTCGGGATAAATGAAAAACTGTTTTTT. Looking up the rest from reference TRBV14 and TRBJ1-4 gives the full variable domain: EAGVTQFPSHSVIEKGQTVTLRCDPISGHDNLYWYRRVMGKEIKFLLHFVKESKQDESGMPNNRFLAERTGGTYSTLKVQPAELEDSGVYFCASSPLGINEKLFFGSGTQLSVL.